This T cell receptor beta chain was observed in a study of radiation and T cells in renal cell carcinoma. The CDR3 has 15 amino acids. V was cut by 6 bases and J by 4 bases, with 16 bases left in between. The germline gives CDR1 MDHEN, CDR2 SYDVKM. Sequencing used immunoSEQ multiplex PCR; TCRdb keeps in-frame clones, though not all of them. The sample shows more than 75,000 clones, 82% of them seen only once. Described time point: baseline pretreatment blood. Treatment: 15 Gy SBRT to primary tumor, nephrectomy 4 weeks later. Radiation-treated patients gave blood at baseline, week 2 and week 4. The tumor was a clear cell renal cell carcinoma.

This rearrangement joins TRBV28 to TRBJ1-3; possible D gene TRBD1, 5 bases. The sequencing used blood, collected from a patient whose treatment included radiotherapy and nephrectomy. The receptor comes from a man aged 55-75 years with renal cell carcinoma. Here the CDR3 DNA reads TGTGCCAGCAGCCTAGTGAGCAGGGTCGGAAACACCATATATTTT. Translating it yields CASSLVSRVGNTIYF.